The 26 T cell receptor beta chains reported below all come from one sample, sequenced in a study of yellow fever vaccine responses in identical twins. Each CDR3 protein is one row after TCRdb ran MiXCR on the RT-PCR reads. The profile shows approximately 33,000 distinct CDR3 sequences, less than 70% of them singletons. This sample comprised T cells from blood (PBMCs), unsorted or a sorted subset (not recorded which), obtained before or after yellow fever vaccination (not recorded which). The receptors stem from a woman younger than 30 who received the yellow fever vaccine.

The chain has TRBV12-3 or TRBV12-4 and TRBJ2-7; 8 nucleotides match TRBD1. V shed 1 base and J 4 bases; nucleotides not matched to a gene: 3. The CDR3 covers 14 residues. The CDR3 nucleotides read TGTGCCAGCAGTTTAGGGGACAGGACTTACGAGCAGTACTTC. Residues: CASSLGDRTYEQYF.

The V gene is TRBV18, the J gene TRBJ2-1; 8 bases fit TRBD2. This CDR3 spans 14 amino acids. J lost 7 bases, V lost 4 bases, and 6 bases had no gene match. CDR1 is KGHSH and CDR2 is LQKENI in the germline V gene. In DNA, the CDR3 is TGTGCCAGCTCACAACCAGCGGGAGAGAATGAGCAGTTCTTC. This translates into CASSQPAGENEQFF. The full variable domain, with the rest looked up from reference TRBV18 and TRBJ2-1, is NAGVMQNPRHLVRRRGQEARLRCSPMKGHSHVYWYRQLPEEGLKFMVYLQKENIIDESGMPKERFSAEFPKEGPSILRIQQVVRGDSAAYFCASSQPAGENEQFFGPGTRLTVL.

The V and J genes are TRBV10-3 and TRBJ1-1, with 9 bases fitting TRBD1. V shed 7 bases and J 5 bases; nucleotides not matched to a gene: 8. The CDR3 runs to 14 residues. In germline, CDR1 is ENHRY, CDR2 SYGVKD. The chain's CDR3 is CAIIPDRGGTEAFF. In DNA form, the CDR3 reads TGTGCCATCATACCCGACAGGGGGGGAACTGAAGCTTTCTTT.

This clonotype was picked up one time. In DNA, the CDR3 is TGTGCCAGCAGCGAGACAGGGGCTAATCAGCCCCAGCATTTT. This encodes CASSETGANQPQHF. The chain uses TRBV7-2 and TRBJ1-5, with TRBD1 matching 8 bases. The CDR3 is 14 amino acids. Germline V lookup: CDR1 SGHTA, CDR2 FQGNSA. The V gene end was trimmed by 5 bases and the J gene end by 4 bases; junction bases not matched to a gene: 4.

V is TRBV2 and J is TRBJ2-1; 7 nucleotides line up with TRBD1. From germline, CDR1 is SNHLY and CDR2 FYNNEI. The CDR3 covers 12 residues. Trimming at V came to 3 bases and at J to 9 bases, leaving 2 bases not matched to a gene. CDR3 in amino acids: CASSDRGTEQFF. CDR3 DNA: TGTGCCAGCAGTGACAGGGGGACTGAGCAGTTCTTC.

In DNA form, the CDR3 reads TGTGCCAGCAGCCCATCCGGGACAGAGTCTTACGAGCAGTACTTC. This gives the protein CASSPSGTESYEQYF. The chain couples TRBV7-3 to TRBJ2-7; 7 bases agree with TRBD1. CDR1 and CDR2 (germline): SGHTA, FQGTGA. V was pared by 5 bases and J by 4 bases, with 11 bases of the junction left unmatched. CDR3 length: 15 residues.

The V call is TRBV20-1, the J call TRBJ1-1; D remains ambiguous. This CDR3 contains 13 residues. Between the trimmed V and J ends, which lost 3 bases and 0 bases, there was a span of 8 bases. Germline assignment: CDR1 DFQATT and CDR2 SNEGSKA (reference sequence). The CDR3 protein is CSASRRLNTEAFF. DNA for the CDR3: TGCAGTGCTAGTCGGAGATTGAACACTGAAGCTTTCTTT.

The rearrangement links TRBV20-1 to TRBJ2-7, with D perhaps assigned TRBD1 or TRBD2 (5 bases each). Germline V gives CDR1 DFQATT, CDR2 SNEGSKA (reference sequence). The CDR3 has 11 residues. V was cut by 3 bases and J by 8 bases, with 11 bases left in between. The DNA for the CDR3 is TGCAGTGCTAGCGGGGCGGTCCAGCAGTACGTC. This translates into CSASGAVQQYV.

There are a few counts of this clonotype. This chain uses TRBV28 with TRBJ1-1; possible D gene TRBD1, 5 bases. Between the trimmed V and J ends, which lost 5 bases and 5 bases, there was a span of 9 bases. The germline V gene encodes CDR1 MDHEN and CDR2 SYDVKM. CDR3 size: 12 residues. The CDR3 spells CASSMGGTEAFF. The DNA of the CDR3 is TGTGCCAGCAGTATGGGGGGGACTGAAGCTTTCTTT.

This clonotype was counted a few times. The chain employs TRBV11-2 and TRBJ2-1, with 9 bases matching TRBD2. Trimming cost V 1 base and J 3 bases; bases outside gene matches: 4. The CDR3 sequence is 16 residues long. The germline V gene has CDR1 SGHAT and CDR2 FQNNGV. For the CDR3, the DNA is TGTGCCAGCAGCTTAGGGGCGGGAGGGCTCTACAATGAGCAGTTCTTC. Translating gives CASSLGAGGLYNEQFF.

The CDR3, as DNA: TGTGCCACACGGACGGTTGACACTAGCGGGAGGCGGCGCGGTGAGCAGTTCTTC. Translating gives CATRTVDTSGRRRGEQFF. This chain connects TRBV24-1 to TRBJ2-1; 12 positions match TRBD2. Germline CDR1 and CDR2: KGHDR and SFDVKD. The CDR3 consists of 18 residues. V was clipped by 10 bases and J by 9 bases; unmatched bases: 21.

This clonotype was found a few times. The rearrangement joins TRBV11-2 to TRBJ2-1; the D gene is possibly TRBD2 (7 bases). The germline V gene encodes CDR1 SGHAT and CDR2 FQNNGV. The CDR3 length is 15 residues. Trimming pared 2 bases from V and 6 bases from J, leaving 14 bases between. The CDR3 spells CASSLLGRGANEQFF. The CDR3 nucleotides read TGTGCCAGCAGCTTATTGGGACGGGGGGCCAATGAGCAGTTCTTC.

The chain has TRBV28 and TRBJ2-1; the D gene is possibly TRBD2 (5 bases). The CDR3 consists of 16 residues. V was clipped by 3 bases and J by 0 bases, with 12 bases between them. The germline CDR1 and CDR2 sequences are MDHEN and SYDVKM. CDR3 sequence: CASSFRGKSSYNEQFF. The DNA for the CDR3 is TGTGCCAGCAGTTTTCGAGGGAAAAGCTCCTACAATGAGCAGTTCTTC.

This sequence joins TRBV10-1 and TRBJ2-7; no clear D gene. Germline CDR1 WNHNN, CDR2 SYGVQD (reference sequence). The V end lost 5 bases, the J end lost 3 bases, and 14 bases lay between the germline ends. The CDR3 is 14 residues long. This chain's CDR3 is CASSPTGRNYEQYF. DNA for the CDR3: TGCGCCAGCAGTCCCACTGGACGCAACTACGAGCAGTACTTC.

This clonotype was counted between two and nine times. The V gene is TRBV18, the J gene TRBJ2-5; D remains unclear. The ends were cut back, 3 bases at V and 0 bases at J, with 2 bases in the middle. Germline CDR1 KGHSH, CDR2 LQKENI. The CDR3 runs to 12 residues. CDR3 region: CASSPNQETQYF. In DNA form, the CDR3 reads TGTGCCAGCTCACCGAACCAAGAGACCCAGTACTTC.

This sequence joins TRBV11-3 and TRBJ2-1; 10 bases line up with TRBD2. CDR1 and CDR2 from the germline V gene are SGHNT and YENEEA. V was clipped by 5 bases and J by 6 bases; unmatched bases: 7. The CDR3 has 15 amino acids. Written as DNA, the CDR3 is TGTGCCAGCAGCCTAGGGACTAGCGTGACCAATGAGCAGTTCTTC. This codes for CASSLGTSVTNEQFF.

The J gene is TRBJ2-5, the V gene TRBV7-9, with 10 bases that match TRBD1. The CDR3 contains 15 residues. V was pared by 5 bases and J by 1 base, with 4 bases of the junction left unmatched. Germline values: CDR1 SEHNR, CDR2 FQNEAQ (reference sequence). The CDR3, as DNA: TGTGCCAGCAGCCTGGGACAGGGGATCCAAGAGACCCAGTACTTC. Translated, it gives CASSLGQGIQETQYF.

This chain connects TRBV27 to TRBJ2-3; D uncertain. This CDR3 contains 14 residues. V was clipped by 3 bases and J by 4 bases, with 11 bases between them. From germline, CDR1 is MNHEY and CDR2 SMNVEV (reference sequence). The CDR3 DNA sequence: TGTGCCAGCAGTTTCACCCGTCCGGCAGATACGCAGTATTTT. Its translation is CASSFTRPADTQYF.

This chain uses TRBV20-1 with TRBJ1-2, with no clear D. Trimming removed 6 bases at V and 8 bases at J, with 13 bases between. Germline loops: CDR1 DFQATT, CDR2 SNEGSKA (reference sequence). The CDR3 loop spans 11 amino acids. The DNA for the CDR3 is TGCAGTGCCGTGTTAGAAGAGGGCTACACCTTC. It specifies CSAVLEEGYTF.

Of note for this clonotype: One end of the junction fails to match germline, which may point to a read error. This rearrangement joins TRBV18 to TRBJ1-1; 7 nucleotides line up with TRBD1. The CDR3 has 16 residues. The germline V gene encodes CDR1 KGHSH and CDR2 LQKENI. CDR3 bases: TGTGCCAGCTCACCACCTGCACAGGGGAGAAACATTGAAGCTTTCTTT. Encoded protein: CASSPPAQGRNIEAFF.

This clonotype showed up just a few times. The chain links TRBV20-1 to TRBJ2-5; D not certain. Germline V gene data show CDR1 as DFQATT and CDR2 as SNEGSKA (reference sequence). The CDR3 runs 11 residues. Trimming cost V 7 bases and J 0 bases, with 6 bases left between them. CDR3 loop: CSVFHQETQYF. CDR3 sequence (DNA): TGCAGTGTTTTTCACCAAGAGACCCAGTACTTC.

The gene calls are TRBV2 and TRBJ2-5; no definite D call. V gave up 7 bases and J gave up 5 bases, with 11 bases separating them. Germline V gene lookup returns CDR1 SNHLY and CDR2 FYNNEI. The CDR3 sequence is 12 residues long. The CDR3, as DNA: TGTGCCAGCACAGAAGTACATGAGACCCAGTACTTC. Amino acid sequence: CASTEVHETQYF.

The chain recombines TRBV7-3 with TRBJ2-1; D is unclear. V was trimmed by 2 bases and J by 2 bases, leaving 13 bases between them. The CDR3 extends over 16 amino acids. CDR1 and CDR2 from the germline V gene are SGHTA and FQGTGA. DNA for the CDR3: TGTGCCAGCAGCTTAGAAGGTTCAAGGACCTACAATGAGCAGTTCTTC. It is translated as CASSLEGSRTYNEQFF.

The CDR3 DNA is TGTGCCGCCGGGACCGACGCCTACAATGAGCAGTTCTTC. It is translated as CAAGTDAYNEQFF. V is TRBV13 and J is TRBJ2-1; D tentatively reads TRBD1 or TRBD2 (5 bases each). Germline V gene data show CDR1 as PRHDT and CDR2 as FYEKMQ (reference sequence). CDR3 length: 13 residues. The V gene lost 11 bases and the J gene lost 2 bases, with 13 bases spanning the gap.

The chain has TRBV11-2 and TRBJ1-4; TRBD1 matches 8 bases. The CDR3 loop spans 13 amino acids. V was pared by 5 bases and J by 13 bases, with 9 bases of the junction left unmatched. CDR1 is SGHAT, CDR2 FQNNGV, per germline. Here the CDR3 DNA reads TGTGCCAGCAGCCGTTGGACAGGGAGAGGACTGTTTTTT. Protein product: CASSRWTGRGLFF.

The chain employs TRBV10-3 and TRBJ1-5, with D tentatively TRBD1 (6 bases). Germline loops: CDR1 ENHRY, CDR2 SYGVKD. The length of the CDR3 is 16 residues. Trimming shortened V by 0 bases and J by 1 base, and 10 bases separated the two germline ends. This CDR3 reads CAISESRGRSNQPQHF. CDR3 bases: TGTGCCATCAGTGAGTCCAGGGGAAGGAGCAATCAGCCCCAGCATTTT.